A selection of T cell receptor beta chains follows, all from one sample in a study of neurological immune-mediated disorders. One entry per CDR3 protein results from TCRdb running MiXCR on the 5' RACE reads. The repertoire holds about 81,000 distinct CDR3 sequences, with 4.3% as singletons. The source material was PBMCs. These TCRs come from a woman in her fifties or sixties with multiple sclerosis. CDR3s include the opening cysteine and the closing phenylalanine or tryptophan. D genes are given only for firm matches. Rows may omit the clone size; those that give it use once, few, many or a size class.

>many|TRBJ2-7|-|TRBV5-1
CASSLAGGTIYEQYF
TGCGCCAGCAGCTTGGCCGGGGGGACAATCTACGAGCAGTACTTC
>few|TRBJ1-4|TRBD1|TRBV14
CASSQRTGLPNEKLFF
TGTGCCAGCAGCCAGAGGACAGGGCTTCCTAATGAAAAACTGTTTTTT
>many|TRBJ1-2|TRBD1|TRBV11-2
CASSSGTVLSGGYGYTF
TGTGCCAGCAGCTCGGGGACAGTCCTCTCCGGGGGCTATGGCTACACCTTC
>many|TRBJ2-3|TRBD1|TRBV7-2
CASSGQGLSDTQYF
TGTGCCAGCAGCGGACAGGGTTTGTCAGATACGCAGTATTTT
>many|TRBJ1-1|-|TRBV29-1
CSVENPTGSVRGEAFF
TGCAGCGTTGAAAACCCCACCGGAAGCGTGCGTGGGGAAGCTTTCTTT
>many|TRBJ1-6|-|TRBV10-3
CAISEWQTNSPLHF
TGTGCCATCAGTGAGTGGCAGACTAATTCACCCCTCCACTTT
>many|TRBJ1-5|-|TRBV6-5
CASIPTLREGQPQHF
TGTGCCAGCATCCCCACCCTGAGAGAAGGGCAGCCCCAGCATTTT
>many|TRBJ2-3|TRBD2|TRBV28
CASAGTSGGAADTQYF
TGTGCCAGCGCCGGGACTAGCGGGGGGGCCGCAGATACGCAGTATTTT
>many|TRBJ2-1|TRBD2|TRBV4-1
CASSQGELAGPQNSYNEQFF
TGCGCCAGCAGCCAAGGGGAGCTAGCGGGGCCACAGAACTCCTACAATGAGCAGTTCTTC
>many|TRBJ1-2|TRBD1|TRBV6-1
CASSEVFGTGDNYGYTF
TGTGCCAGCAGTGAAGTATTCGGGACAGGGGATAACTATGGCTACACCTTC
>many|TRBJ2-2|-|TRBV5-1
CASSFSGGEITGELFF
TGCGCCAGCAGCTTTAGCGGCGGGGAAATCACCGGGGAGCTGTTTTTT
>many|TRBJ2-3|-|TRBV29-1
CSAGFVSTDTQYF
TGCAGCGCAGGATTTGTCAGCACAGATACGCAGTATTTT
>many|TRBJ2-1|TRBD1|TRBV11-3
CASSFSGTGGLHEQFF
TGTGCCAGCAGCTTTTCAGGGACAGGGGGCTTACACGAGCAGTTCTTC
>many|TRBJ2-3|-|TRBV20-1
CSASGRGSTDTQYF
TGCAGTGCTAGTGGGCGGGGCAGCACAGATACGCAGTATTTT
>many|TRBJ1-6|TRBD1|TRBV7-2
CASSPGQGRSPLHF
TGTGCCAGCAGCCCGGGACAGGGGAGATCACCCCTCCACTTT
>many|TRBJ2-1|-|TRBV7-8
CASSPPQWSSYNEQFF
TGTGCCAGCAGCCCACCCCAGTGGAGCTCCTACAATGAGCAGTTCTTC
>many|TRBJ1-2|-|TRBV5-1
CASSLVGGEGGYTF
TGCGCCAGCAGCTTGGTGGGAGGGGAAGGCGGCTACACCTTC
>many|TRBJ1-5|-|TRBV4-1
CASSQPLDSSNQPQHF
TGCGCCAGCAGCCAACCCTTAGACAGTAGCAATCAGCCCCAGCATTTT
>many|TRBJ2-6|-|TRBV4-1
CASSQEGSGANVLTF
TGCGCCAGCAGCCAAGAGGGCTCTGGGGCCAACGTCCTGACTTTC
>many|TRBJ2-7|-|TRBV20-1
CSARDPKISYEQYF
TGCAGTGCCAGGGACCCTAAAATTTCCTACGAGCAGTACTTC
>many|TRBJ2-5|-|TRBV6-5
CASSYTGTQYF
TGTGCCAGCAGTTATACGGGGACCCAGTACTTC
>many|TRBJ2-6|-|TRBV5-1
CASSPGQWPSSGANVLTF
TGCGCCAGCAGCCCAGGACAGTGGCCGAGCTCTGGGGCCAACGTCCTGACTTTC
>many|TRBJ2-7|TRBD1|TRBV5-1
CASRDRAYEQYF
TGCGCCAGCCGGGACAGGGCTTACGAGCAGTACTTC
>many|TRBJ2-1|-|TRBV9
CASSGHTGYNEQFF
TGTGCCAGCAGCGGCCATACAGGATACAATGAGCAGTTCTTC
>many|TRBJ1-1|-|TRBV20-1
CSARALFGGRVITEAFF
TGCAGTGCTAGAGCCCTTTTTGGGGGCAGGGTAATAACTGAAGCTTTCTTT
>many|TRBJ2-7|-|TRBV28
CASSFFRGEAYF
TGTGCCAGCAGTTTTTTTAGAGGGGAAGCGTACTTC
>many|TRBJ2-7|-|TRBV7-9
CASSLGPEQYF
TGTGCCAGCAGCTTGGGGCCAGAGCAGTACTTC
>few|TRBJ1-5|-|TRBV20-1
CSAKTPRRQASFNQPQHF
TGCAGTGCTAAAACCCCCAGGAGACAGGCCTCGTTCAATCAGCCCCAGCATTTT
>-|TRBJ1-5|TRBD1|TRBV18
CASSLRTGVNQPQHF
TGTGCCAGCTCCCTAAGGACAGGGGTTAATCAGCCCCAGCATTTT
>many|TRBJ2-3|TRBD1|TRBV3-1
CASSGLYRGRTDTQYF
TGTGCCAGCAGTGGGCTTTACAGGGGGCGGACAGATACGCAGTATTTT
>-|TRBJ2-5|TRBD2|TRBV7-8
CASSTRLAGLIQETQYF
TGTGCCAGCAGCACCCGACTAGCGGGGCTTATCCAAGAGACCCAGTACTTC
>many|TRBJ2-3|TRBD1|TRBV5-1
CASSITGGIDTQYF
TGCGCCAGCAGCATAACAGGGGGAATAGATACGCAGTATTTT
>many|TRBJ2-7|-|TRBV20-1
CSALGYEQYF
TGCAGTGCTCTCGGGTACGAGCAGTACTTC
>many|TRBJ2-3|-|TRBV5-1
CASSLDGGGDTQYF
TGCGCCAGCAGCTTGGATGGAGGGGGAGATACGCAGTATTTT
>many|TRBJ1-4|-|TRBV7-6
CASSLDGRIANEKLFF
TGTGCCAGCAGCTTAGATGGGAGGATAGCTAATGAAAAACTGTTTTTT
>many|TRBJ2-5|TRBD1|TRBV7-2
CASSLGQGERTQYF
TGTGCCAGCAGCTTGGGACAGGGGGAGAGAACCCAGTACTTC
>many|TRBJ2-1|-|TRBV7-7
CASLRAGFDEQFF
TGTGCTAGCCTAAGGGCGGGGTTCGATGAGCAGTTCTTC
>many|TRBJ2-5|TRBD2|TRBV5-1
CASSGSGGSQETQYF
TGCGCCAGCAGCGGTAGCGGGGGGTCCCAAGAGACCCAGTACTTC
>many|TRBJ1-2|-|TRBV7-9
CASSFRQENYGYTF
TGTGCCAGCAGCTTCCGCCAGGAAAATTATGGCTACACCTTC
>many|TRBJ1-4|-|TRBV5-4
CASSPGALDEKLFF
TGTGCCAGCAGCCCGGGGGCGCTTGACGAAAAACTGTTTTTT
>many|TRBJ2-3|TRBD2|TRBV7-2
CASSRQPGLAGARDTQYF
TGTGCCAGCAGCCGCCAGCCGGGACTAGCGGGGGCGAGGGATACGCAGTATTTT
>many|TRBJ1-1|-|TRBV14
CASSQDIRPALMNTEAFF
TGTGCCAGCAGCCAAGATATCAGGCCGGCCCTAATGAACACTGAAGCTTTCTTT